The present TCR beta chain was sequenced within a study of regulatory T cells in long-lasting Graves disease. Study-wide findings and caveats: For persistent Graves' patients, TCR diversity was lower than for newly diagnosed ones. TRBV28, TRBJ1-2 and TRBJ2-5 were favored in persistent disease.

Building the TCR beta libraries relied on iRepertoire HTBI primers, and CDR3 regions underwent Arm-PCR. Each CDR3 protein is one row after TCRdb ran MiXCR on the multiplex PCR reads. The data hold about 350,000 distinct CDR3 sequences, with around 15% observed a single time. This clonotype came up many times. Its antigen is undetermined. V lost 4 bases, J lost 5 bases, and 37 bases lay in between. CDR3 length equals 22 residues. In germline, CDR1 is SGHRS, CDR2 YFSETQ. The sample's time point: newly diagnosed GD, antithyroid drugs for less than 3 months. PBMC-derived RNA was used for the TCR library. This sample also belongs to another study, concerning T cells in Graves' hyperthyroidism and ophthalmopathy. This second study says: The study excluded patients with uncontrolled infection, other autoimmune disease, pregnancy or lactation. When the TCR CDR3 underwent first-round RT-PCR, the HTBI primer set was used.

Sequenced here: peripheral blood mononuclear cells (PBMCs), sampled at new diagnosis, from a patient treated with antithyroid drugs. This TCR derives from a woman in her late teens or twenties with Graves disease. The V and J genes are TRBV5-1 and TRBJ2-1, with a tentative D call TRBD2 (9 bases). The CDR3 DNA is TGCGCCAGCAGCCATACCCAAGACAGGGGAAAAAAAACTAGCGGGCGCGACAATGAGCAGTTCTTC. Translating gives CASSHTQDRGKKTSGRDNEQFF.